This TCR beta chain was sequenced during a study of blood T cells in healthy people across ages. In this sample, this clonotype turned up a few times. Its antigen remains unidentified. The second PCR ran about 6 to 12 cycles with a sample-barcoded 5' primer and J-beta primers. MiXCR was run by TCRdb on the 5' RACE reads, yielding one entry per CDR3 protein. This sample has around 500,000 distinct CDR3 sequences, with 27% found just once. Regarding the study as a whole: Correlation between TCR beta diversity and naive T cell percentage was strong.

This CDR3 has 13 amino acids. The germline gives CDR1 KGHDR, CDR2 SFDVKD. Deletions cut 6 bases from V and 1 base from J, with 8 bases between. The data also belong to a second study, concerning T cells of mothers and their children. That report adds: Second-PCR primer M1S introduced sample barcodes and 2-4 random nucleotides. Mothers and children who were related shared slightly more overlap than unrelated pairs, but not significantly more.

This receptor was taken from a boy younger than 10 in good health. The chain joins TRBV24-1 to TRBJ1-1; no firm D call. Sequenced input: blood. CDR3 region: CATSPLGNTEAFF. The CDR3 bases are TGTGCCACCAGTCCATTGGGGAACACTGAAGCTTTCTTT.